This note documents a single T cell receptor beta chain sequence. The sample originates from a study of cytomegalovirus exposure and HLA in healthy donors. PCR used 60 Vbeta primers and 13 Jbeta primers. Profiling relied on immunoSEQ multiplex PCR, and the TCRdb table lists in-frame clones only, not all of them. The data contain some 120,000 clones, 65% to 80% of them singletons. This TCR came from a female donor in good health and CMV-seronegative. Sequenced input: PBMCs.

The CDR3 bases are TGTGCCAGCAGCCAGACGGGGCCCGCGGGGGCTAACTATGGCTACACCTTC. This translates into CASSQTGPAGANYGYTF. The chain links TRBV13 to TRBJ1-2; D possibly corresponds to TRBD1 (5 bases). This CDR3 comprises 17 residues. The V end lost 5 bases, the J end lost 0 bases, and 19 bases lay between the germline ends. The germline V gene has CDR1 PRHDT and CDR2 FYEKMQ (reference sequence).